The T cell receptor (beta chain) described here comes from a study of graft-versus-host responses after intestinal transplantation (dated by TCRdb to the early 2020s). In terms of the full investigation: The transplants that recipients received were multivisceral, liver-intestinal, or isolated intestinal. Rather than being sequenced by the commercial service, samples from three later patients were sequenced in-house on an Illumina MiSeq and processed with MiXCR. After intestinal transplantation, graft-versus-host and host-versus-graft alloreactive T cell clones were followed in the graft, circulation and bone marrow using bulk TCR-beta CDR3 sequencing. Anti-thymocyte globulin induction was given to all recipients, followed by maintenance tacrolimus and steroids for about 3 years. A peak of at least 4% donor T cells among recipient peripheral blood mononuclear cells was the definition used for donor T cell macrochimerism. To identify alloreactive clones, pre-transplant mixed lymphocyte reaction products were sequenced and then compared with unstimulated pre-transplant donor and recipient T cells. The cohort enrolled 24 intestinal transplant recipients including one retransplant, and a few patients lacking pretransplant specimens were excluded.

The investigation overall reported the following: The relatively low number and heterogeneity of intestinal transplant patients limited the conclusions. Early after transplant, peak levels of circulating GvH clones were associated with declines in HvG clones. GvH clones turned up in recipient bone marrow, with some appearing earlier in ileal mucosa or blood, a pattern consistent with an intestinal mucosal origin. In the allografts of patients with donor T cell macrochimerism, GvH to HvG T cell clonal ratios were high.

The time point label, read with the paper, signifies: cells obtained before transplantation from donor or recipient. In mixed lymphocyte reactions, about 200,000 CFSE-labeled pre-transplant responders were plated with about 200,000 irradiated violet-dye-labeled stimulators and cultured for less than 7 days. After the mixed lymphocyte reaction, proliferating CD3+CD4+CFSE-low and CD3+CD8+CFSE-low responder cells were FACS-sorted on a BD Influx sorter. Receptor amplification or capture employed the immunoSEQ multiplex PCR assay. For most patients, genomic DNA was isolated with the Qiagen DNeasy Blood and Tissue Kit and sent frozen to Adaptive Biotechnologies for TCR sequencing. Adaptive Biotechnologies carried out high-throughput TCR-beta CDR3 sequencing of genomic DNA for most patients. The study's processing was this. Adaptive's ImmunoSEQ software supplied the TCR sequencing data for about 18 patients, while MiXCR and VDJtools were used to process three other patients. CD4 versus CD8 sorting errors were corrected by removing sequences found in both subsets at a frequency ratio below 5:1. CDR3 nucleotide sequences shared between donor and recipient were removed because their origin could not be assigned. To be classed as alloreactive, a clone needed at least 2-fold expansion over unstimulated cells and a minimum CFSE-low frequency of 0.002% (template counts) or 0.001% (read counts). Clones detected in sequenced pre-transplant spleen, lymph node, or MLR CFSE-low populations of the donor or recipient were defined as mappable. The cumulative frequency of alloreactive clones was calculated as a percentage of all sequences, weighted by copy number. TCRdb's version of the immuneACCESS table is confined to in-frame rearrangements and falls short of the full clone set. An unresolved V gene accounts for under half of the shortfall where checked; the remainder is of unknown origin. The V and J calls and clone size were taken over from that table, and D and trimming were inferred from the DNA. The sample table shows about 10,000 clones, and 36% are seen once. The ten largest clonotypes hold about an eighth of the sample.

The CDR3 measures 17 amino acids from cysteine to phenylalanine. The read is trimmed to its CDR3 DNA, 51 bases read in frame from base 1. V and J are truncated by 4 bases and 0 bases respectively, leaving an intervening sequence of 16 bases. The germline V gene yields MGHRA for CDR1 and YSYEKL for CDR2. About this clone: Base-call qualities are not available, and no considerably larger clone is one nucleotide away.

This TCR was recovered from a human patient who received an intestinal transplant. The starting material was alloreactive CD8+ T cells from a mixed lymphocyte reaction culture, obtained before intestinal transplant. Explained via the paper, the cell subset or site label denotes: CFSE-low proliferating T cells sorted from approximately 6-day pre-transplant mixed lymphocyte reaction (GvH or HvG direction). The receptor chain draws on TRBV4-1 and TRBJ2-1; a confident D gene designation cannot be given. The sequence in DNA is TGCGCCAGCAGCCGAGTGTTGGGCTACAACTCCTACAATGAGCAGTTCTTC. The encoded protein is CASSRVLGYNSYNEQFF.